A selection of T cell receptor beta chains follows, all from one sample in a study of identical twins. TCRdb redid the calling of the 5' RACE reads with MiXCR, one entry per CDR3 protein. The profile shows hundreds of thousands of distinct CDR3 sequences, over 5% of them singletons. Sequencing used naive T cells sorted from blood. The receptor set was obtained from a young man in good health. The CDR3 runs from the conserved cysteine through the conserved F or W. Each record gives: clone size, V gene, J gene, D gene, CDR3 DNA, CDR3 protein. D genes are given only for firm matches. The size field is filled for only some rows; it gives once, few, many or a size class.

>few|TRBV5-1|TRBJ1-1|TRBD1
TGCGCCAGCAGCTTGCTGGACAGGGTCGCCACTGAAGCTTTCTTT
CASSLLDRVATEAFF
>many|TRBV29-1|TRBJ2-4|.
TGCAGCGCTGGGACCGAAAACATTCAGTACTTC
CSAGTENIQYF
>few|TRBV10-2|TRBJ1-2|.
TGCGCCAGCGTGAGACAGGCGGACTATGGCTACACCTTC
CASVRQADYGYTF
>.|TRBV7-2|TRBJ2-4|.
TGTGCCAGCAGCCCCACAGGGAAAAACATTCAGTACTTC
CASSPTGKNIQYF
>few|TRBV7-2|TRBJ2-4|TRBD2
TGTGCCAGCAGCCGGGCGGGGGTCGACATTCAGTACTTC
CASSRAGVDIQYF
>many|TRBV20-1|TRBJ2-5|TRBD2
TGCAGTGCTGATAGCGGGCCCCAAGAGACCCAGTACTTC
CSADSGPQETQYF
>many|TRBV5-1|TRBJ2-5|.
TGTGCCAGCAGCTTAGGCAACCAAGAGACCCAGTACTTC
CASSLGNQETQYF
>.|TRBV6-2/TRBV6-3|TRBJ2-3|TRBD2
TGTGCCAGCAGTTACTCGATTCGGGAGGGCCCAGATACGCAGTATTTT
CASSYSIREGPDTQYF
>many|TRBV20-1|TRBJ2-2|.
TGCAGTGCCCCAGACACGAGCGGGGAGCTGTTTTTT
CSAPDTSGELFF
>few|TRBV18|TRBJ1-1|.
TGTGCCAGCTCAACGCCCGGTGGGGGAGCTTTCTTT
CASSTPGGGAFF
>.|TRBV20-1|TRBJ2-2|.
TGCAGTGCTAAGGGACTGAACACCGGGGAGCTGTTTTTT
CSAKGLNTGELFF
>many|TRBV5-1|TRBJ2-7|.
TGCGCCAGCAGAACAGGACAGCGGGGCGTGGAGCAGTACTTC
CASRTGQRGVEQYF
>.|TRBV12-3/TRBV12-4|TRBJ2-7|.
TGTGCCAGCAGCCCATTGACGGGAGCATACGAGCAGTACTTC
CASSPLTGAYEQYF
>many|TRBV5-1|TRBJ2-2|.
TGCGCCAGCAGCCCCGGGCACGCGAACACCGGGGAGCTGTTTTTT
CASSPGHANTGELFF
>.|TRBV5-1|TRBJ2-3|TRBD1
TGCGCCAGCAGTCAACAGGGGATTAGCACAGATACGCAGTATTTT
CASSQQGISTDTQYF
>.|TRBV29-1|TRBJ2-5|.
TGCAGCGTTGTAACCGAACGGGGAACCCAGTACTTC
CSVVTERGTQYF
>.|TRBV19|TRBJ1-4|.
TGTGCCAGTAGTATAGTTTTTGCGCAGTCCCACGAAAAACTGTTTTTT
CASSIVFAQSHEKLFF
>many|TRBV12-3/TRBV12-4|TRBJ1-2|.
TGTGCCAGCAGGCTCGGGACTGTTTATGGCTACACCTTC
CASRLGTVYGYTF
>.|TRBV30|TRBJ2-1|.
TGTGCCTGCACCACATCAAGGGAGTTCTTC
CACTTSREFF
>.|TRBV27|TRBJ2-1|.
TGTGCCAGCAGTGCAGGAGGCCCAAGGAATGAGCAGTTCTTC
CASSAGGPRNEQFF
>.|TRBV27|TRBJ1-4|TRBD1
TGTGCCAGCAGTTCTCGGACAGGGATTGTTGAAAAACTGTTTTTT
CASSSRTGIVEKLFF
>few|TRBV6-2/TRBV6-3|TRBJ2-5|.
TGTGCCAGCAGTGCGCGGGACCCCAACGGGGCCCAGTACTTC
CASSARDPNGAQYF
>many|TRBV12-3/TRBV12-4|TRBJ2-7|TRBD1
TGTGCCAGCAGTACACAGGGGGCTTCCCACGAGCAGTACTTC
CASSTQGASHEQYF
>many|TRBV20-1|TRBJ2-1|.
TGCAGTGTCGGCATTTCGGGTGAGCAGTTCTTC
CSVGISGEQFF
>few|TRBV19|TRBJ2-1|.
TGTGCCAGTAATGACGGACTCTTATACAATGAGCAGTTCTTC
CASNDGLLYNEQFF
>many|TRBV6-2/TRBV6-3|TRBJ2-5|.
TGTGCCAGCAGTTGGGGGGCGGGAGCGGAGGAGACCCAGTACTTC
CASSWGAGAEETQYF
>many|TRBV7-9|TRBJ2-7|TRBD2
TGTGCCAGCAGCCCTACTAGCGGGCCCTCCTACGAGCAGTACTTC
CASSPTSGPSYEQYF
>many|TRBV6-1|TRBJ1-5|.
TGTGCCAGCAGCGGAGTTCGCAATCAGCCCCAGCATTTT
CASSGVRNQPQHF
>.|TRBV2|TRBJ2-7|.
TGTGCCAGCAGTCGAGGGTTTGGCGAGCAGTACTTC
CASSRGFGEQYF
>few|TRBV11-2|TRBJ2-7|.
TGTGCCAGCAGCTCTGGACCAAAAAGCTCCTACGAGCAGTACTTC
CASSSGPKSSYEQYF
>many|TRBV12-3/TRBV12-4|TRBJ1-1|.
TGTGCCAGCAGTTCGGCGGGAAGGGACACTGAAGCTTTCTTT
CASSSAGRDTEAFF
>many|TRBV28|TRBJ2-1|.
TGTGCCAGCAGTAAATACTACGACAATGAGCAGTTCTTC
CASSKYYDNEQFF
>many|TRBV27|TRBJ2-2|.
TGTGCCAGCAGTTTATCACCACTAGTCACCGGGGAGCTGTTTTTT
CASSLSPLVTGELFF
>many|TRBV30|TRBJ2-7|.
TGTGCCTGGAGTGTACTCGATCGCGGGGTTGAGCAGTACTTC
CAWSVLDRGVEQYF
>many|TRBV4-2|TRBJ2-1|TRBD2
TGTGCCAGCAGCGCTCAGGATCCGGGACTAGCGGACTACAATGAGCAGTTCTTC
CASSAQDPGLADYNEQFF
>few|TRBV6-1|TRBJ2-2|.
TGTGCCAGCAGCGTCTTCAGCGGCGGGGAGCTGTTTTTT
CASSVFSGGELFF
>.|TRBV7-6|TRBJ2-2|.
TGTGCCAGCAGCTTAGTCCGGCTTCCGAACACCGGGGAGCTGTTTTTT
CASSLVRLPNTGELFF
>many|TRBV7-2|TRBJ2-7|.
TGTGCCAGCAGCTCCTCGGCAACCTACGAGCAGTACTTC
CASSSSATYEQYF
>many|TRBV11-2|TRBJ2-1|.
TGTGCCAGCAGCTTAGCGGCTGAGCAGTTCTTC
CASSLAAEQFF
>few|TRBV28|TRBJ2-7|TRBD2
TGTGCCAGCAGTTTATCATCACTAGCGGGTAGATCCTACGAGCAGTACTTC
CASSLSSLAGRSYEQYF
>.|TRBV12-3/TRBV12-4|TRBJ1-4|.
TGTGCCAGCCGTCCCCGGGGGCGAGAAAAACTGTTTTTT
CASRPRGREKLFF
>.|TRBV11-2|TRBJ2-5|.
TGTGCCAGCAGCTTCCTGGGTGGGGACATTGGAGAGACCCAGTACTTC
CASSFLGGDIGETQYF
>few|TRBV2|TRBJ1-5|.
TGTGCCAGCAGTGAAGAAACCCTTTACAATCAGCCCCAGCATTTT
CASSEETLYNQPQHF
>many|TRBV6-5|TRBJ1-4|TRBD1
TGTGCCAGCAGCCGGGACAGGGAAAAACTGTTTTTT
CASSRDREKLFF
>.|TRBV5-1|TRBJ1-1|TRBD1
TGCGCCAGCAGCAAACGGGACAGGGAATCCACTGAAGCTTTCTTT
CASSKRDRESTEAFF
>many|TRBV29-1|TRBJ2-7|.
TGCAGCGTTGGTTTGGGGGCAGGGGCGGCTTCTGGTGAGCAGTACTTC
CSVGLGAGAASGEQYF
>many|TRBV12-3/TRBV12-4|TRBJ1-2|.
TGTGCCAGCAGTTTACTCAGGTTAGGGTACTATGGCTACACCTTC
CASSLLRLGYYGYTF
>few|TRBV4-3|TRBJ1-5|.
TGCGCCAGCAGCCAAGATGGGGGGCCGGGTCAGCCCCAGCATTTT
CASSQDGGPGQPQHF
>many|TRBV20-1|TRBJ2-3|TRBD2
TGCAGTGTCCGCGGGAGGACGGATACGCAGTATTTT
CSVRGRTDTQYF
>.|TRBV19|TRBJ2-3|.
TGTGCCAGTAGTACCGACTCTTCTCCCCACACAGATACGCAGTATTTT
CASSTDSSPHTDTQYF
>.|TRBV5-5|TRBJ2-4|.
TGTGCCAGCAGCCATGATTTTGGGGAAGCCAAAAACATTCAGTACTTC
CASSHDFGEAKNIQYF
>many|TRBV14|TRBJ2-6|.
TGTGCCAGCAGCCAACTTCGCCTAACTGGGGCCAACGTCCTGACTTTC
CASSQLRLTGANVLTF